One T cell receptor (beta chain) is described in this entry. Its target is unknown. Trimming removed 5 bases from V and 4 bases from J; junction bases left unmatched: 7. Germline V lookup: CDR1 LGHNT, CDR2 FRNRAP. The CDR3 has 15 amino acids. These data come from a study of T cell responses to AZD1222 COVID-19 vaccine. Study-wide points: White British donors predominated, females outnumbered males, and clonal diversity was possibly underestimated. Among vaccine-associated CD4 TCRs, coverage spanned spike, with dominance at 160-218 and 743-854. Breadth and depth of Spike-specific TCRs rose after two AZD1222 doses.

Doses given second, at about 4 or about 12 weeks, were pooled. The assay was immunoSEQ multiplex PCR, and TCRdb's table has in-frame clones only and misses some. The sample records over 15,000 clones, just under 90% being singletons. This TCR came from an adult who received the AZD1222 COVID-19 vaccine. The chain has TRBV12-5 and TRBJ2-3; 9 bases fit TRBD2. The sample in question was peripheral blood, obtained 28 days after the second AZD1222 dose. The CDR3 reads CASGPKAGGPDTQYF. In nucleotides, the CDR3 is TGTGCTAGTGGTCCTAAAGCGGGGGGCCCAGATACGCAGTATTTT. Full variable domain (outside the CDR3, taken from reference TRBV12-5 and TRBJ2-3): DARVTQTPRHKVTEMGQEVTMRCQPILGHNTVFWYRQTMMQGLELLAYFRNRAPLDDSGMPKDRFSAEMPDATLATLKIQPSEPRDSAVYFCASGPKAGGPDTQYFGPGTRLTVL.